One sample yielded the 4 T cell receptor beta chains listed below, sequenced in a study of T cell responses to AZD1222 COVID-19 vaccine. TCRdb's table, derived via immunoSEQ multiplex PCR, lists solely in-frame clones and lacks some. The data show 130,000 or so clones, over 90% seen once. This specimen was peripheral blood, taken on day 0 of AZD1222 vaccination. Source of these receptors: an adult in good health.

The J gene is TRBJ2-7, the V gene TRBV7-9; TRBD1 matches at 7 bases. Trimming took 5 bases from V and 2 from J; bases not matched to a gene: 9. Germline V CDR1 and CDR2: SEHNR, FQNEAQ (reference sequence). The CDR3 length is 15 residues. CDR3 DNA sequence: TGTGCCAGCAGCCAAACAGGGGTTGTCCCCTACGAGCAGTACTTC. Translation gives CASSQTGVVPYEQYF.

The chain recombines TRBV10-2 with TRBJ1-1; D remains unclear. The CDR3 contains 12 residues. CDR1 is WSHSY and CDR2 is SAAADI in the germline V gene. Trimming stripped 8 bases from V and 8 bases from J, with 15 bases between. For the CDR3, the DNA is TGCGCCAGCCGCGATGGGGAGATCGAAGCTTTCTTT. It yields the protein CASRDGEIEAFF.

The chain couples TRBV18 to TRBJ2-2; 7 bases line up with TRBD2. CDR1 and CDR2 from the germline V gene are KGHSH and LQKENI. V was clipped by 0 bases and J by 1 base; unmatched bases: 8. This CDR3 is built from 18 residues. The CDR3 sequence: CASSPPRVGRRNTGELFF. CDR3 in DNA: TGTGCCAGCTCACCACCGAGGGTCGGGAGGAGGAACACCGGGGAGCTGTTTTTT.

The chain links TRBV4-2 to TRBJ1-2, with 9 nucleotides matching TRBD1. CDR3 size: 16 residues. Germline V gene lookup returns CDR1 LGHNA and CDR2 YNFKEQ. Unmatched junction bases numbered 12, after V lost 4 bases and J lost 6 bases. CDR3 coding DNA: TGTGCCAGCAGCCCACAAAAGGGACAGGGCCTGAATGGCTACACCTTC. Translation: CASSPQKGQGLNGYTF.